The T cell receptor (beta chain) under discussion was sequenced for a study of cytomegalovirus exposure and HLA in healthy donors. The CDR3 is made up of 12 amino acids. The V end was cut by 5 bases, the J end by 6 bases, with 8 bases between. Germline CDR1 reads MDHEN; CDR2 reads SYDVKM. The PCR employed 60 Vbeta primers together with 13 Jbeta primers. Clones were read by immunoSEQ multiplex PCR, and TCRdb kept only the in-frame ones, dropping some. The sample carries roughly 120,000 clones, over 65% recorded once. The sample taken for sequencing was PBMCs. This TCR came from a man in his thirties or forties in good health and CMV-seropositive. The V gene is TRBV28, the J gene TRBJ2-1; TRBD1 might be the D (6 bases). The CDR3 nucleotides read TGTGCCAGCAGTCCAGGGGTCAATGAGCAGTTCTTC. Translated: CASSPGVNEQFF.